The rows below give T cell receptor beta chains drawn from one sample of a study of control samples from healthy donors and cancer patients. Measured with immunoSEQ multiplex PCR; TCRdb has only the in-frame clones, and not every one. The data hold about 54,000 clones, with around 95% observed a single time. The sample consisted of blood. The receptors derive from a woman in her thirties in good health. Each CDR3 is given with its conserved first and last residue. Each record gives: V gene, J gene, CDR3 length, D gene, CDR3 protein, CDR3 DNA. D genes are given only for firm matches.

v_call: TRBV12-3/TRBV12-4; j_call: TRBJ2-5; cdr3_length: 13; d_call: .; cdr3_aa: CASSLGGQETQYF; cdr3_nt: TGTGCCAGCAGTCTCGGTGGTCAAGAGACCCAGTACTTC
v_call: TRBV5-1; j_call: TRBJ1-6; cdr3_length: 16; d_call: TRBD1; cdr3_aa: CASSLTGDRGNSPLHF; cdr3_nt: TGCGCCAGCAGCTTGACGGGGGACAGGGGTAATTCACCCCTCCACTTT
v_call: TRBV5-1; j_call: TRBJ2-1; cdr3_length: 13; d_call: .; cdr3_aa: CASSLGGMGEQFF; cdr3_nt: TGCGCCAGCAGCTTGGGGGGCATGGGTGAGCAGTTCTTC
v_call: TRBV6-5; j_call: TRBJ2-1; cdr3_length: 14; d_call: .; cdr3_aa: CASRGHGGNPEQFF; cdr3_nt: TGTGCCAGCAGAGGCCACGGAGGCAACCCTGAGCAGTTCTTC
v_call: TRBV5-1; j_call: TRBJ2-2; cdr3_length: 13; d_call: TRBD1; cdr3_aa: CASSYRGPGELFF; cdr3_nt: TGCGCCAGCAGCTACAGGGGGCCCGGGGAGCTGTTTTTT
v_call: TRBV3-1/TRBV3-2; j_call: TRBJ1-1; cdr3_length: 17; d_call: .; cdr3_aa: CASSQDGAGWTNTEAFF; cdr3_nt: TGTGCCAGCAGCCAAGATGGAGCCGGGTGGACGAACACTGAAGCTTTCTTT
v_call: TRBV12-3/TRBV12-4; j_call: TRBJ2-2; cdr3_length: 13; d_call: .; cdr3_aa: CASRPGPTGELFF; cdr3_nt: TGTGCCAGCAGGCCGGGGCCCACCGGGGAGCTGTTTTTT
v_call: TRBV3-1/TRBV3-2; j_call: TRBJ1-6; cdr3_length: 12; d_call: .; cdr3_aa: CASTGYNSPLHF; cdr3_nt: TGTGCCAGCACGGGCTATAATTCACCCCTCCACTTT
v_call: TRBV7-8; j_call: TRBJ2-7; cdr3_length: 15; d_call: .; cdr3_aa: CASSLVAGSPYEQYF; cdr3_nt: TGTGCCAGCAGCTTAGTGGCAGGGTCCCCCTACGAGCAGTACTTC
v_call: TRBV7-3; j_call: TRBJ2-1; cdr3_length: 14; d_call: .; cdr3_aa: CTSSPSDSYNEQFF; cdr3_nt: TGTACCAGCAGCCCCTCCGACTCGTACAATGAGCAGTTCTTC
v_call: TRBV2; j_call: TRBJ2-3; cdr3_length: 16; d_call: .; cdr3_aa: CASSASAGSSTDTQYF; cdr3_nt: TGTGCCAGCAGTGCTTCGGCAGGATCTAGCACAGATACGCAGTATTTT
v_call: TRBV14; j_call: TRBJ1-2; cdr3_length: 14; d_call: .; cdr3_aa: CASSQTDRDYGYTF; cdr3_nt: TGTGCCAGCAGCCAAACCGACAGAGACTATGGCTACACCTTC
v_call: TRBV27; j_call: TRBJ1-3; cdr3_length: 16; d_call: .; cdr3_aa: CASSLSSPITGNTIYF; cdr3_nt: TGTGCCAGCAGTTTATCGAGTCCTATCACTGGAAACACCATATATTTT
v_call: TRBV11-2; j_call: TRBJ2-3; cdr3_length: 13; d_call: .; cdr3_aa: CASSPPSTDTQYF; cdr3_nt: TGTGCCAGCAGTCCACCTAGCACAGATACGCAGTATTTT